The next 10 T cell receptor beta chains were all read from a single sample in a study of T cell repertoires in cytomegalovirus infection (dated by TCRdb to about 2019). Sequenced on an Illumina HiSeq 1500. TCRdb ran its own pipeline on the public reads, namely fastp trimming at Q25 and MiXCR clone calling, and kept in-frame beta chains. Records with the same CDR3 protein are collapsed into one entry carrying the most frequent genes and DNA. Present in this sample are 40,000 to 50,000 distinct CDR3 sequences, roughly 20% of which were seen just once. The ten biggest clones cover approximately 17% of the sample. Their cognate antigens are unknown. The sequenced sample was PBMCs, sequenced either directly or after in vitro stimulation (not recorded which). These receptors were obtained from a human donor in good health (CMV status not recorded). Some clones in this sample may be carry-over from other donors' samples.

There are a few counts of this clonotype. V and J are TRBV12-3 or TRBV12-4 and TRBJ2-1; no firm D call. The CDR3 length is 13 residues. V was shortened by 6 bases and J by 3 bases, with 9 bases between the two germline ends. This CDR3 is CASRRTDYNEQFF. The CDR3 coding sequence is TGTGCCAGCAGGCGGACGGACTACAATGAGCAGTTCTTC.

In regard to this clonotype: The junction and the germline gene differ at one end; a read error may be behind it. The rearrangement joins TRBV4-3 to TRBJ2-4; D possibly corresponds to TRBD1 (6 bases). The CDR3 loop spans 13 amino acids. CDR1 and CDR2 from the germline V gene are LGHNA and YSLEER. CDR3 residues: CASSRAEGDIQCF. The DNA for the CDR3 is TGCGCCAGCAGCCGCGCCGAGGGGGACATTCAGTGCTTC.

This clonotype was counted between two and nine times. The rearrangement uses TRBV5-4 and TRBJ2-1, with D possibly TRBD1 on 6 matching bases. This CDR3 is built from 15 residues. The V and J ends lost 0 bases and 0 bases respectively, with 7 bases between them. Germline V gene lookup returns CDR1 SGHNT and CDR2 YYREEE (reference sequence). CDR3 nucleotide sequence: TGTGCCAGCAGCTTGGCGGACAGCTCCTACAATGAGCAGTTCTTC. Its protein product is CASSLADSSYNEQFF.

This clonotype was counted at least ten times. V is TRBV12-3 or TRBV12-4 and J is TRBJ2-7, with 10 bases aligning to TRBD2. This CDR3 has 15 amino acids. J was trimmed by 5 bases and V by 4 bases; bases with no gene match: 8. The CDR3 sequence is CASSSRTSGYDEQYF. CDR3 in DNA: TGTGCCAGCAGTTCAAGGACTAGCGGATATGACGAGCAGTACTTC.

This chain connects TRBV5-6 to TRBJ2-7, with D uncertain. Trimming removed 0 bases from V and 5 bases from J, with 12 bases in between. The CDR3 sequence is 14 residues long. The germline gives CDR1 SGHDT, CDR2 YYEEEE. CDR3 in DNA: TGTGCCAGCAGCTTGGAGCGCATCTTCCACGAGCAGTACTTC. It encodes CASSLERIFHEQYF.

This clonotype came up many times. The chain has TRBV6-6 and TRBJ2-7; 9 bases match TRBD2. J was trimmed by 0 bases and V by 5 bases; bases with no gene match: 5. The germline V gene has CDR1 MNHNY and CDR2 SVGAGI (reference sequence). The CDR3 sequence is 15 residues long. The CDR3 sequence: CASSLNSGGSYEQYF. CDR3 nucleotides: TGTGCCAGCAGTCTAAATAGCGGGGGCTCCTACGAGCAGTACTTC.

This clonotype has more than one count but fewer than ten. V gene TRBV24-1 combines with J gene TRBJ2-1, with TRBD2 matching over 13 bases. The CDR3 sequence is 15 residues long. V was pared by 4 bases and J by 11 bases, with 7 bases of the junction left unmatched. In germline, CDR1 is KGHDR, CDR2 SFDVKD. The CDR3 coding sequence is TGTGCCACCAGTGACCGGACTAGCGGGGGACAACAGCAGTTCTTC. Translation: CATSDRTSGGQQQFF.

This chain links TRBV4-3 with TRBJ2-5, with D maybe TRBD1 (5 bases). Trimming removed 1 base at V and 2 bases at J, with 11 bases between. This CDR3 has 15 residues. Germline CDR1 LGHNA, CDR2 YSLEER. CDR3 residues: CASSQGQSPQETQYF. The CDR3 bases are TGCGCCAGCAGCCAAGGACAGAGTCCACAAGAGACCCAGTACTTC.

This clonotype appeared a few times. The chain is built from TRBV5-1 and TRBJ2-7, with D possibly called TRBD1 or TRBD2 (5 bases each). The V end was cut by 7 bases, the J end by 3 bases, with 14 bases between. Germline CDR1 reads SGHRS; CDR2 reads YFSETQ. CDR3 length: 13 residues. For the CDR3, the DNA is TGCGCCAGCGGCAGGGAACTAGACTACGAGCAGTACTTC. This gives the protein CASGRELDYEQYF.

The V call is TRBV20-1, the J call TRBJ2-6; D gene unclear. Trimming shortened V by 6 bases and J by 1 base, and 4 bases separated the two germline ends. The CDR3 length is 12 residues. The germline gives CDR1 DFQATT, CDR2 SNEGSKA (reference sequence). Written as DNA, the CDR3 is TGCAGTGCAGGGTCTGGGGCCAACGTCCTGACTTTC. It yields the protein CSAGSGANVLTF.